The 15 T cell receptor beta chains listed next were all sequenced from one sample in a study of cytomegalovirus exposure and HLA in healthy donors. PCR involved 60 Vbeta and 13 Jbeta primers. The protocol was immunoSEQ multiplex PCR, while the TCRdb copy is restricted to in-frame clones and leaves out a portion. The table includes about 95,000 clones, 55% to 75% detected once. Sequenced input: PBMCs. The origin of the receptors is a woman aged 45-65 years in good health and CMV-seropositive.

The rearrangement links TRBV18 to TRBJ2-5; D is perhaps TRBD1 (6 bases). Germline V gives CDR1 KGHSH, CDR2 LQKENI. This CDR3 comprises 15 residues. V was shortened by 0 bases and J by 5 bases, with 13 bases between the two germline ends. The CDR3 nucleotides are TGTGCCAGCTCACCACCTAGCCGCCAGGGGGAGACCCAGTACTTC. The encoded protein is CASSPPSRQGETQYF.

V is TRBV7-2 and J is TRBJ2-7, with D perhaps TRBD2 (7 bases). Trimming cost V 0 bases and J 4 bases, with 16 bases left between them. Germline lookup yields CDR1 SGHTA and CDR2 FQGNSA. The CDR3 has 16 residues. The CDR3 DNA is TGTGCCAGCAGCTTAGCGGGGGGGGCTAGCGGATACGAGCAGTACTTC. It specifies CASSLAGGASGYEQYF.

The chain uses TRBV4-2 and TRBJ1-3; the D is unclear. Germline V gene lookup returns CDR1 LGHNA and CDR2 YNFKEQ. The CDR3 totals 15 residues. Trimming cost V 1 base and J 8 bases, with 15 bases left between them. DNA of the CDR3: TGTGCCAGCAGCCAAGTGACGGAGGTCGTTGACACCATATATTTT. It encodes CASSQVTEVVDTIYF.

This chain connects TRBV7-2 to TRBJ2-1, with TRBD2 identical over 9 bases. This CDR3 has 14 amino acids. The V and J ends lost 4 bases and 10 bases, in that order; junction bases with no gene match: 8. Per the germline V gene, CDR1 is SGHTA and CDR2 is FQGNSA. CDR3: CASSSISGRGEQFF. In DNA, the CDR3 is TGTGCCAGCAGCTCCATTAGCGGGAGAGGAGAGCAGTTCTTC.

Regarding this clone: The junction does not match germline at one end; this may be a read error. The sample holds other DNA sequences that translate to the same CDR3. J is TRBJ1-2 and V is TRBV18; no reliable D call. CDR3 length: 14 amino acids. Germline V CDR1 and CDR2: KGHSH, LQKENI. The CDR3 DNA sequence: TGTGCCAGCTCACCTGGCGGGGATGCCTATGGCTATACCTTC. Translating it yields CASSPGGDAYGYTF. Full variable domain (remainder filled in from reference TRBV18 and TRBJ1-2): NAGVMQNPRHLVRRRGQEARLRCSPMKGHSHVYWYRQLPEEGLKFMVYLQKENIIDESGMPKERFSAEFPKEGPSILRIQQVVRGDSAAYFCASSPGGDAYGYTFGSGTRLTVV.

This chain uses TRBV28 with TRBJ1-5; 7 bases are shared with TRBD1. The germline V gene encodes CDR1 MDHEN and CDR2 SYDVKM. The J segment lost 9 bases and the V segment lost 5 bases, leaving 13 bases of the junction unmatched. The CDR3 loop spans 15 amino acids. CDR3 sequence: CASSRPRTGFGPQHF. In nucleotides, the CDR3 is TGTGCCAGCAGTCGCCCCCGGACAGGTTTCGGGCCCCAGCATTTT. The full variable domain, its missing parts supplied by reference TRBV28 and TRBJ1-5, is DVKVTQSSRYLVKRTGEKVFLECVQDMDHENMFWYRQDPGLGLRLIYFSYDVKMKEKGDIPEGYSVSREKKERFSLILESASTNQTSMYLCASSRPRTGFGPQHFGDGTRLSIL.

J is TRBJ2-5 and V is TRBV18, with 8 bases that match TRBD1. Trimming removed 2 bases from V and 5 bases from J; junction bases left unmatched: 4. CDR1 and CDR2 (germline): KGHSH, LQKENI. This CDR3 is 14 amino acids long. DNA of the CDR3: TGTGCCAGCTCACCAGACAGGGGCGGGGAGACCCAGTACTTC. This gives the protein CASSPDRGGETQYF.

This clone was seen a few times. V usage is TRBV9 and J usage is TRBJ1-1; D is uncertain. Germline loops: CDR1 SGDLS, CDR2 YYNGEE. Trimming pared 4 bases from V and 1 base from J, leaving 8 bases between. This CDR3 comprises 13 residues. CDR3 in DNA: TGTGCCAGCAGCCGAGGGAGGAACACTGAAGCTTTCTTT. The encoded protein is CASSRGRNTEAFF. The full variable domain, in which reference TRBV9 and TRBJ1-1 provide the parts outside the CDR3, is DSGVTQTPKHLITATGQRVTLRCSPRSGDLSVYWYQQSLDQGLQFLIQYYNGEERAKGNILERFSAQQFPDLHSELNLSSLELGDSALYFCASSRGRNTEAFFGQGTRLTVV.

V is TRBV2 and J is TRBJ1-5; weak D call: TRBD1 (5 bases). CDR1 is SNHLY and CDR2 is FYNNEI in the germline V gene. The CDR3 has 13 amino acids. V shed 5 bases and J shed 4 bases, with 9 bases lying between them. The CDR3 nucleotides read TGTGCCAGCAGTCGACAGAGAAATCAGCCCCAGCATTTT. This sequence encodes CASSRQRNQPQHF.

This clone was picked up a small number of times. The genes are TRBV29-1 and TRBJ2-7; maybe TRBD1 (6 bases). The germline V and J ends were trimmed by 2 bases and 1 base, with 15 bases remaining between them. Germline CDR1 and CDR2: SQVTM and ANQGSEA. The CDR3 is 15 amino acids. The CDR3: CSVEHPLGQSYEQYF. As DNA, the CDR3 is TGCAGCGTTGAACATCCCCTTGGACAGTCCTACGAGCAGTACTTC.

The chain has TRBV28 and TRBJ2-7; 8 bases align to TRBD1. V gave up 5 bases and J gave up 4 bases; unmatched junction bases: 10. The germline CDR1 and CDR2 sequences are MDHEN and SYDVKM. The CDR3 sequence is 15 residues long. DNA for the CDR3: TGTGCCAGCAGTCGCCCAGGGACAGGAGAATACGAGCAGTACTTC. It encodes CASSRPGTGEYEQYF.

Comment on this clone: Other DNA sequences from this sample encode an identical CDR3 as well. V and J are TRBV27 and TRBJ2-5, with TRBD2 identical over 12 bases. The V segment lost 5 bases and the J segment 2 bases; nucleotides outside the gene matches: 12. Germline CDR1 and CDR2: MNHEY and SMNVEV (reference sequence). CDR3 length: 18 amino acids. Here the CDR3 reads CASSPGLAGSQVQETQYF. Here the CDR3 DNA reads TGTGCCAGCAGTCCAGGACTAGCGGGAAGCCAGGTACAAGAGACCCAGTACTTC.

This sequence joins TRBV19 and TRBJ2-5; 9 bases agree with TRBD1. The germline gives CDR1 LNHDA, CDR2 SQIVND (reference sequence). V dropped 5 bases and J dropped 4; count of bases not matched to a gene: 8. The CDR3 contains 15 residues. The DNA for the CDR3 is TGTGCCAGTAGTTCACCGGGACAGGGCTCAGAGACCCAGTACTTC. Translated: CASSSPGQGSETQYF. The full variable domain, with the rest looked up from reference TRBV19 and TRBJ2-5, is DGGITQSPKYLFRKEGQNVTLSCEQNLNHDAMYWYRQDPGQGLRLIYYSQIVNDFQKGDIAEGYSVSREKKESFPLTVTSAQKNPTAFYLCASSSPGQGSETQYFGPGTRLLVL.

The chain joins TRBV18 to TRBJ1-4; 8 bases map to TRBD1. J lost 5 bases, V lost 4 bases, and 6 bases had no gene match. The CDR3 has 15 amino acids. Germline CDR1 reads KGHSH; CDR2 reads LQKENI. CDR3 loop: CASSQDRGENEKLFF. The CDR3 DNA sequence: TGTGCCAGCTCACAAGACAGGGGTGAGAATGAAAAACTGTTTTTT.

This clone has a handful of counts. This chain joins TRBV18 and TRBJ1-2; possibly TRBD1 for D (5 bases). CDR1 is KGHSH and CDR2 is LQKENI in the germline V gene. CDR3 length: 18 residues. The V gene lost 4 bases and the J gene lost 2 bases, with 23 bases spanning the gap. The CDR3 protein is CASSLARSLKAGNYGYTF. The CDR3, as DNA: TGTGCCAGCTCACTCGCCAGGAGTTTAAAAGCAGGGAACTATGGCTACACCTTC.